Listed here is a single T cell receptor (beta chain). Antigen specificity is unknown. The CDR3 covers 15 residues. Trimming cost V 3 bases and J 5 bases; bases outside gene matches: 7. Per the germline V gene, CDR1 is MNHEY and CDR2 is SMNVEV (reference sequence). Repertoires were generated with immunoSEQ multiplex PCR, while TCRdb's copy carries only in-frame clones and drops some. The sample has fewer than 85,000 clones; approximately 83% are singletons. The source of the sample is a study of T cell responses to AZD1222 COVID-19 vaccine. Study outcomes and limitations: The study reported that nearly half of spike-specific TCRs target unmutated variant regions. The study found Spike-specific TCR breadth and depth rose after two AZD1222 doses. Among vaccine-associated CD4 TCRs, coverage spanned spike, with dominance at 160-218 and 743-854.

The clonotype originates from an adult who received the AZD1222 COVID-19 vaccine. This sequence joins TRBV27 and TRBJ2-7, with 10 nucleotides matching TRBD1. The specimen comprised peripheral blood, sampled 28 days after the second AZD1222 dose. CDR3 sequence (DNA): TGTGCCAGCAGTTTGGAGGGACAGGGGTACGACGAGCAGTACTTC. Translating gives CASSLEGQGYDEQYF.